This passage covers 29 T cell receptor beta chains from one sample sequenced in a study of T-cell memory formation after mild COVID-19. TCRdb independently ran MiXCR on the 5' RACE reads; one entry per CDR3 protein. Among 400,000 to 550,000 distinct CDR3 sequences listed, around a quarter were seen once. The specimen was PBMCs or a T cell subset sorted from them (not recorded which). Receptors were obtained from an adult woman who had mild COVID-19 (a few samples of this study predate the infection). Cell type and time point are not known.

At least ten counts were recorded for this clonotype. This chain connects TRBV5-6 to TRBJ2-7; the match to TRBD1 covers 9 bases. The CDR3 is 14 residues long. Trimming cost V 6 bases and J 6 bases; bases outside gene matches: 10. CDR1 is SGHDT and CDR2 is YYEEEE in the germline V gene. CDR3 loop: CASTYRGPRGEQYF. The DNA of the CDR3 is TGTGCCAGCACCTACAGGGGGCCAAGGGGCGAGCAGTACTTC.

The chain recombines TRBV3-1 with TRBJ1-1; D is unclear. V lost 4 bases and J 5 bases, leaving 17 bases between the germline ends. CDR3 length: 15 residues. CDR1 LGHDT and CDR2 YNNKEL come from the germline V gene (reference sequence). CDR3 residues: CASSLDLRERTEAFF. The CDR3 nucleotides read TGTGCCAGCAGCCTAGACCTAAGGGAACGGACTGAAGCTTTCTTT.

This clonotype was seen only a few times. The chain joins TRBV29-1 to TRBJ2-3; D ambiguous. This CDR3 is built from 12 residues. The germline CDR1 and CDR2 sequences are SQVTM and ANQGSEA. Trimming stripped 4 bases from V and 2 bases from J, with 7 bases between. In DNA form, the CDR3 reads TGCAGCGTTGCCCTGATCACAGATACGCAGTATTTT. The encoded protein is CSVALITDTQYF.

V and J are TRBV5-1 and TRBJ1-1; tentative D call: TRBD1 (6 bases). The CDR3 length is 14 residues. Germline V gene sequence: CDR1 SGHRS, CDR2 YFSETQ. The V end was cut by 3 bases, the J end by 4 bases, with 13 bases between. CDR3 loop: CASSSAVQGTEAFF. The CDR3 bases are TGCGCCAGCAGCTCAGCCGTACAGGGCACTGAAGCTTTCTTT.

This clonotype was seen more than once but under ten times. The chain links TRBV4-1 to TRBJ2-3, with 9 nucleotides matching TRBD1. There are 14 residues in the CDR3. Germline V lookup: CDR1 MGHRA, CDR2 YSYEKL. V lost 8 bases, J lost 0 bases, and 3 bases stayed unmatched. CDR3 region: CASFGQGSTDTQYF. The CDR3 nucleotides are TGCGCCAGCTTCGGACAGGGGAGCACAGATACGCAGTATTTT.

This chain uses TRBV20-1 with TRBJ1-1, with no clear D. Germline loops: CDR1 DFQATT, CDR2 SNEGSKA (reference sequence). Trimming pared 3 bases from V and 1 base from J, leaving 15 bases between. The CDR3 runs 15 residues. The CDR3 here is CSASRVGAANTEAFF. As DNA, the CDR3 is TGCAGTGCTAGTAGGGTGGGAGCCGCGAACACTGAAGCTTTCTTT.

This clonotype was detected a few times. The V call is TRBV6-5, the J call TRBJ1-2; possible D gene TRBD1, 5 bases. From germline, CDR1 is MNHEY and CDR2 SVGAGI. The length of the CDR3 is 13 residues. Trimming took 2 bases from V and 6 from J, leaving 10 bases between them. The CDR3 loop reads CASSYRQGHGYTF. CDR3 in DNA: TGTGCCAGCAGTTACAGGCAGGGCCATGGCTACACCTTC.

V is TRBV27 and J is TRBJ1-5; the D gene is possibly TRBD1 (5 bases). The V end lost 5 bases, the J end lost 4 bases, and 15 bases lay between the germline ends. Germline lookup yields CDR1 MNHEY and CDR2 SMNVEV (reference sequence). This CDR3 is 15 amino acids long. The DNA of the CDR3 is TGTGCCAGCAGTCCTGGTTGGGGGAAAAATCAGCCCCAGCATTTT. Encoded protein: CASSPGWGKNQPQHF.

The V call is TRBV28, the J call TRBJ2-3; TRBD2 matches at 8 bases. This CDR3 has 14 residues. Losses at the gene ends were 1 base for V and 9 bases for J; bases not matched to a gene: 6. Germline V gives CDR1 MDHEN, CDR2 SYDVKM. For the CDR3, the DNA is TGTGCCAGCAGTTTATATACGGGAGGGACAACGCAGTATTTT. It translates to CASSLYTGGTTQYF.

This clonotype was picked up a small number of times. CDR3 sequence reads: CASSRRRLPRGGSIYEQFF. The CDR3 region has the DNA TGTGCCAGCAGCCGTCGGCGCTTGCCCCGCGGCGGGAGTATCTATGAGCAGTTCTTC. The J gene is TRBJ2-1, the V gene TRBV7-8, with 7 bases lining up with TRBD2. Germline V gene data show CDR1 as SGHVS and CDR2 as FQNEAQ. V was pared by 5 bases and J by 8 bases, with 24 bases of the junction left unmatched. This CDR3 is built from 19 residues.

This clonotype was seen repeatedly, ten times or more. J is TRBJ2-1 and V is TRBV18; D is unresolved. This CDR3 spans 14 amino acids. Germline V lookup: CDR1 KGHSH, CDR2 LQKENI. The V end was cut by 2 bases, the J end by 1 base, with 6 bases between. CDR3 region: CASSPTGSYNEQFF. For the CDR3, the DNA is TGTGCCAGCTCACCAACGGGTTCCTACAATGAGCAGTTCTTC.

In nucleotides, the CDR3 is TGTGCCAGCAGCGCCAGGTCTATGAACACTGAAGCTTTCTTT. Its translation: CASSARSMNTEAFF. V usage is TRBV7-2 and J usage is TRBJ1-1; D not certain. The CDR3 is made up of 14 amino acids. The germline V and J ends were trimmed by 5 bases and 0 bases, with 10 bases remaining between them. The germline gives CDR1 SGHTA, CDR2 FQGNSA.

The CDR3 bases are TGTGCCAGCAGCTTTACAGGGTACTACGAGCAGTACGTC. It yields the protein CASSFTGYYEQYV. The chain has TRBV7-2 and TRBJ2-7, with a possible D match to TRBD1 (6 bases). Germline V gene data show CDR1 as SGHTA and CDR2 as FQGNSA. Trimming removed 3 bases at V and 3 bases at J, with 9 bases between. This CDR3 has 13 residues.

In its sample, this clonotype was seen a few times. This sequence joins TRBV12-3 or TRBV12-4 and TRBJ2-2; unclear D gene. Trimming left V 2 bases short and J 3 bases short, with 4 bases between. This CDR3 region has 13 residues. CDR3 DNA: TGTGCCAGCAGTTTACACGACACCGGGGAGCTGTTTTTT. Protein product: CASSLHDTGELFF.

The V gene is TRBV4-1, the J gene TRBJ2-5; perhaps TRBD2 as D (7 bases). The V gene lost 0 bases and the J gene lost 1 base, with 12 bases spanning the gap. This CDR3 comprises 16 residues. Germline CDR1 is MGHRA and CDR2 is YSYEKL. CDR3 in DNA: TGCGCCAGCAGCCAAGATACGCGGGGGCTCCAAGAGACCCAGTACTTC. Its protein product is CASSQDTRGLQETQYF.

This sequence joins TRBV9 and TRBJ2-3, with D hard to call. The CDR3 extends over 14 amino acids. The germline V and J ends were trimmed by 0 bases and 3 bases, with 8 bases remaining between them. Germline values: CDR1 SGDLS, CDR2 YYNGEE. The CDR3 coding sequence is TGTGCCAGCAGCGTAGCGCCCTCGACAGATACGCAGTATTTT. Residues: CASSVAPSTDTQYF.

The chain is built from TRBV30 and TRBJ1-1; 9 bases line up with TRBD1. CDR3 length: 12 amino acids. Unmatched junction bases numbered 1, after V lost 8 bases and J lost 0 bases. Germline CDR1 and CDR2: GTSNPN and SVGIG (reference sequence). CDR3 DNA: TGTGCCCGGGACAGGGTGAACACTGAAGCTTTCTTT. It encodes CARDRVNTEAFF. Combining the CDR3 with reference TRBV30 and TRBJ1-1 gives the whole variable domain SQTIHQWPATLVQPVGSPLSLECTVEGTSNPNLYWYRQAAGRGLQLLFYSVGIGQISSEVPQNLSASRPQDRQFILSSKKLLLSDSGFYLCARDRVNTEAFFGQGTRLTVV.

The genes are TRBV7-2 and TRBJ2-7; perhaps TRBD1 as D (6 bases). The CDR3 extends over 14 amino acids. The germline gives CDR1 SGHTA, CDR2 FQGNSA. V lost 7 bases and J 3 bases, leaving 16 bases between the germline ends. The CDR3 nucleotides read TGTGCCAGCACCCATTCGGCAGGGGTCTACGAGCAGTACTTC. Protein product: CASTHSAGVYEQYF.

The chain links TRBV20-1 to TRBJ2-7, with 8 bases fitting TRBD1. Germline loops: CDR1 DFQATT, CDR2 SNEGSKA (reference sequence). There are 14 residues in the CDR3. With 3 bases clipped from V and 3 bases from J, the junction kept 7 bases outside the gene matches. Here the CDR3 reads CSASRSGGGYEQYF. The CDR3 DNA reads TGCAGTGCTAGCAGGTCAGGGGGCGGCTACGAGCAGTACTTC.

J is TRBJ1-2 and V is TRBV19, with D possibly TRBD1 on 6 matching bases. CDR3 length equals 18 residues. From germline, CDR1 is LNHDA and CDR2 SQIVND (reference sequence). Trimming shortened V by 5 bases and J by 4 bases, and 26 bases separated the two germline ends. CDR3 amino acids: CASSLADSIDRFLYGYTF. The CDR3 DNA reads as TGTGCCAGTAGTTTAGCCGATTCCATCGACAGGTTCCTCTATGGCTACACCTTC.

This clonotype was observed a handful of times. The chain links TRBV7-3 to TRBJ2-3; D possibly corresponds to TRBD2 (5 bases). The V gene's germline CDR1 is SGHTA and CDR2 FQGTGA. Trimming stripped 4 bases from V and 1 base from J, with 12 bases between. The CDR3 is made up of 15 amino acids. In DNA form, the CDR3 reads TGTGCCAGCAGCTCCGGAGGTTTGGGCACAGATACGCAGTATTTT. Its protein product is CASSSGGLGTDTQYF.

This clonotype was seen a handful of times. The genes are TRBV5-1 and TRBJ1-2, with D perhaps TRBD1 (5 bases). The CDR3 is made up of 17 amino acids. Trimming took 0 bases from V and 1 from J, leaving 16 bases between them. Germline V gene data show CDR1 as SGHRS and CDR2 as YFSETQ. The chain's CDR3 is CASSLASGSGLNYGYTF. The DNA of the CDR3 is TGCGCCAGCAGCTTGGCCTCCGGGTCAGGGCTTAACTATGGCTACACCTTC.

The CDR3 region is CASSGSWANSGNTIYF. The DNA of the CDR3 is TGTGCCAGCAGCGGTAGCTGGGCGAACTCTGGAAACACCATATATTTT. The V call is TRBV9, the J call TRBJ1-3, with D hard to call. Trimming removed 3 bases at V and 0 bases at J, with 13 bases between. From germline, CDR1 is SGDLS and CDR2 YYNGEE. The CDR3 length is 16 residues.

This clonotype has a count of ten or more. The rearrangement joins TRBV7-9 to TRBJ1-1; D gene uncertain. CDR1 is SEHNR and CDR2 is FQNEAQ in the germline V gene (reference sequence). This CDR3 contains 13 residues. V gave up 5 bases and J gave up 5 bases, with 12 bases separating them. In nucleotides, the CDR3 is TGTGCCAGCAGCGGTCTGCCTGGGACTGAAGCTTTCTTT. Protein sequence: CASSGLPGTEAFF. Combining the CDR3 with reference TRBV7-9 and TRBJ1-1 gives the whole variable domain DTGVSQNPRHKITKRGQNVTFRCDPISEHNRLYWYRQTLGQGPEFLTYFQNEAQLEKSRLLSDRFSAERPKGSFSTLEIQRTEQGDSAMYLCASSGLPGTEAFFGQGTRLTVV.

Written as DNA, the CDR3 is TGCGCCAGCAGCAGCAGGTCCTCTCGTGACGAGCAGTACTTC. This encodes CASSSRSSRDEQYF. V and J are TRBV5-1 and TRBJ2-7, with D unresolved. Trimming took 4 bases from V and 5 from J, leaving 16 bases between them. This CDR3 is 14 amino acids long. Germline V gene lookup returns CDR1 SGHRS and CDR2 YFSETQ.

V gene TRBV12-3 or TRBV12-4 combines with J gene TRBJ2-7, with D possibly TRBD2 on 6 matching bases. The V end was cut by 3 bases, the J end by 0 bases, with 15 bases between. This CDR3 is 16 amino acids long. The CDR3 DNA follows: TGTGCCAGCAGTTTCGATCAGGCGGGAACCTCCTACGAGCAGTACTTC. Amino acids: CASSFDQAGTSYEQYF.

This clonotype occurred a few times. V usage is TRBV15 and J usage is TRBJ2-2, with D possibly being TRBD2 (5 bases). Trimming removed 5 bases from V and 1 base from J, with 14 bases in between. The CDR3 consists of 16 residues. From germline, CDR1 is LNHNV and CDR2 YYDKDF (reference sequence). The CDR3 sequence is CATSPIEGLNTGELFF. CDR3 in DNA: TGTGCCACCAGCCCAATAGAGGGCCTGAACACCGGGGAGCTGTTTTTT.

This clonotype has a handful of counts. The CDR3: CATSVGSSETQYF. CDR3 DNA: TGTGCCACCAGTGTCGGGTCCTCCGAGACCCAGTACTTC. V usage is TRBV24-1 and J usage is TRBJ2-5; D uncertain. The CDR3 sequence is 13 residues long. The V gene lost 5 bases and the J gene lost 5 bases, with 11 bases spanning the gap. Germline V gene sequence: CDR1 KGHDR, CDR2 SFDVKD.

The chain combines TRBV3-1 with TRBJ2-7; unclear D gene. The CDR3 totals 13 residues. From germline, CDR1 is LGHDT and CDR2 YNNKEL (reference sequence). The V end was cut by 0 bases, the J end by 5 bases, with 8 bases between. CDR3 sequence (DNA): TGTGCCAGCAGCCAAGAGGTCGGCCACGAGCAGTACTTC. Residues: CASSQEVGHEQYF.